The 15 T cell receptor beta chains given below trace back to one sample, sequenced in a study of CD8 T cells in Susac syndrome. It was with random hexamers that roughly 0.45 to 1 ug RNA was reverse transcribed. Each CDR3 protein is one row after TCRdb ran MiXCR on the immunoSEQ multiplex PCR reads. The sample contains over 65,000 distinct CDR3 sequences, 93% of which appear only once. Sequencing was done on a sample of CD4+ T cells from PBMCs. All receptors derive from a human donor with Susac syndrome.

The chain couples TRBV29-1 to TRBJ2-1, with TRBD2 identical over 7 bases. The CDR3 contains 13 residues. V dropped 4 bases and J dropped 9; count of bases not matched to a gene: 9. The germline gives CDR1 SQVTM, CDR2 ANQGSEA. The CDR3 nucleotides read TGCAGCGTTGTCAAGACTAGCCCCTCTGAGCAGTTCTTC. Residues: CSVVKTSPSEQFF.

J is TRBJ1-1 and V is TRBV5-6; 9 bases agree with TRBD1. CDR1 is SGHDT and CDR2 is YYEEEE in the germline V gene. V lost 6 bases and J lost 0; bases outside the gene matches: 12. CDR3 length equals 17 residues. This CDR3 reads CASTLDRGGRMNTEAFF. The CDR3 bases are TGTGCCAGCACCCTCGACAGGGGGGGAAGAATGAACACTGAAGCTTTCTTT. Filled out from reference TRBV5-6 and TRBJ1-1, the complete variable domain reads DAGVTQSPTHLIKTRGQQVTLRCSPKSGHDTVSWYQQALGQGPQFIFQYYEEEERQRGNFPDRFSGHQFPNYSSELNVNALLLGDSALYLCASTLDRGGRMNTEAFFGQGTRLTVV.

Written as DNA, the CDR3 is TGCAGTGCTAGCGGGGACAGGGACGCAGATACGCAGTATTTT. Its translation: CSASGDRDADTQYF. The chain recombines TRBV20-1 with TRBJ2-3; 9 bases are shared with TRBD1. The CDR3 covers 14 residues. J lost 4 bases, V lost 3 bases, and 5 bases had no gene match. Germline values: CDR1 DFQATT, CDR2 SNEGSKA (reference sequence).

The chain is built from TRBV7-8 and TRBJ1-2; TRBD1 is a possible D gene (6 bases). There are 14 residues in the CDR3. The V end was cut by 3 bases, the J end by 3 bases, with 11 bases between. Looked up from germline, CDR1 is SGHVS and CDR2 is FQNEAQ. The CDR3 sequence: CASSFEQGHYGYTF. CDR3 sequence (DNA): TGTGCCAGCAGCTTTGAACAGGGACACTATGGCTACACCTTC.

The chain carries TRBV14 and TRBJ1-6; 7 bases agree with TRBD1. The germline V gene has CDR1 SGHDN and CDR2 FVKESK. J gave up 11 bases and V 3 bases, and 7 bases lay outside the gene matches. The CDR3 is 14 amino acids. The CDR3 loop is CASSQVRGKAPLHF. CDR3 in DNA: TGTGCCAGCAGCCAGGTCAGGGGGAAAGCACCCCTCCACTTT.

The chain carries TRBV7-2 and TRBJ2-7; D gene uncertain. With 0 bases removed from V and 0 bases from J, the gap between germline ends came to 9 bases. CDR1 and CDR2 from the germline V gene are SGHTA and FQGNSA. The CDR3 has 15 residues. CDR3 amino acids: CASSLAGSNSYEQYF. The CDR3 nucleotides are TGTGCCAGCAGCTTAGCAGGCTCTAACTCCTACGAGCAGTACTTC. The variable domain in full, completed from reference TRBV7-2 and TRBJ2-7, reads GAGVSQSPSNKVTEKGKDVELRCDPISGHTALYWYRQSLGQGLEFLIYFQGNSAPDKSGLPSDRFSAERTGGSVSTLTIQRTQQEDSAVYLCASSLAGSNSYEQYFGPGTRLTVT.

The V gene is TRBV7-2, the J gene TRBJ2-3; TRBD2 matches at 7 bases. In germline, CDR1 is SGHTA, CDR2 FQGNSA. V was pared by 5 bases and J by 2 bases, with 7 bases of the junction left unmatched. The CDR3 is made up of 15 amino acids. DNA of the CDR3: TGTGCCAGCAGCCCCCAAGCGGGAAACACAGATACGCAGTATTTT. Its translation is CASSPQAGNTDTQYF.

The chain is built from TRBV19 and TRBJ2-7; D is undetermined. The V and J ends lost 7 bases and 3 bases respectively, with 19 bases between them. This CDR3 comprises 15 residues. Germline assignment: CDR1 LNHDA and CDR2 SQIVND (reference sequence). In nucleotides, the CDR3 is TGTGCCAGTACGGACGGAACCCAAGAGTACTACGAGCAGTACTTC. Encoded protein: CASTDGTQEYYEQYF.

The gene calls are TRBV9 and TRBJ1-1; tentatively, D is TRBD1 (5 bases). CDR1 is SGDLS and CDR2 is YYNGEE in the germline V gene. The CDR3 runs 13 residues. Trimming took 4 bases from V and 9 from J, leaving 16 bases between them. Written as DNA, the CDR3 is TGTGCCAGCAGCACGGGACCCCGTATTAAAGCTTTCTTT. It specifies CASSTGPRIKAFF.

CDR3 in amino acids: CATSPSVGRRSPLHF. The CDR3 DNA reads as TGTGCCACCTCCCCGAGTGTCGGGAGACGGTCACCCCTCCACTTT. This sequence joins TRBV19 and TRBJ1-6; D is unresolved. CDR3 size: 15 residues. CDR1 LNHDA and CDR2 SQIVND come from the germline V gene (reference sequence). With 10 bases removed from V and 10 bases from J, the gap between germline ends came to 23 bases.

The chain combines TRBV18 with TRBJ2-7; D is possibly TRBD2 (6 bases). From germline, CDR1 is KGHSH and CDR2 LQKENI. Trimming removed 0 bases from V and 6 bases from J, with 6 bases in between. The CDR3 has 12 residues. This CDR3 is CASSPPRGEQYF. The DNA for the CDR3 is TGTGCCAGCTCACCACCGCGGGGCGAGCAGTACTTC. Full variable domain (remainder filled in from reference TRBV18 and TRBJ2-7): NAGVMQNPRHLVRRRGQEARLRCSPMKGHSHVYWYRQLPEEGLKFMVYLQKENIIDESGMPKERFSAEFPKEGPSILRIQQVVRGDSAAYFCASSPPRGEQYFGPGTRLTVT.

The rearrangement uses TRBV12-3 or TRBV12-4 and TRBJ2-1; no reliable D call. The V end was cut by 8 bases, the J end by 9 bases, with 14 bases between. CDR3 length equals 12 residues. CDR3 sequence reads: CASVLSGGEQFF. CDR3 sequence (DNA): TGTGCCAGCGTATTGTCGGGTGGTGAGCAGTTCTTC.

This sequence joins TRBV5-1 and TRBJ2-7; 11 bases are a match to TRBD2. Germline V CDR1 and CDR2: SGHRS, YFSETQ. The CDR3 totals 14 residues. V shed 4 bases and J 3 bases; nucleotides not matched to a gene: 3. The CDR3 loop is CASSTGTSGYEQYF. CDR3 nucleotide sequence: TGCGCCAGCAGCACCGGGACTAGCGGCTACGAGCAGTACTTC.

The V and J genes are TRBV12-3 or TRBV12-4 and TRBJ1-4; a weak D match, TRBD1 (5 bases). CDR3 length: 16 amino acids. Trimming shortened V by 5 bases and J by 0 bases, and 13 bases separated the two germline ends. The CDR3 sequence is CASSRDRLATNEKLFF. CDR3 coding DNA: TGTGCCAGCAGTCGGGACCGCCTTGCAACTAATGAAAAACTGTTTTTT.

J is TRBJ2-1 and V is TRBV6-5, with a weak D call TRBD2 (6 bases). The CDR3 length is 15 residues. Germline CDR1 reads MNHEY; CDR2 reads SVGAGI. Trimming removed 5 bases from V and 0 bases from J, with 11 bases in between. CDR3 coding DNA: TGTGCCAGCAGTGCCAGGGAGGTCTCCTACAATGAGCAGTTCTTC. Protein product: CASSAREVSYNEQFF.